This is a list of T cell receptor beta chains from one sample in a study of immune reconstitution after stem cell transplant in scleroderma. TCRdb reanalysed the RT-PCR reads using MiXCR and keeps one entry per CDR3 protein. Among around 5,000 distinct CDR3 sequences listed, around 8.5% were seen once. Specimen collection occurred before or after autologous hematopoietic stem cell transplantation (not recorded which). The receptors here all came from a male donor with systemic sclerosis. Both conserved end residues are part of each CDR3. Each record gives: clone size, V gene, CDR3 length, CDR3 protein. Rows may omit the clone size; those that give it use once, few, many or a size class.

medium-sized	TRBV6-2/TRBV6-3	13	CASDPLANYGYTF
-	TRBV20-1	13	CSARGGGNRPQHF
-	TRBV27	14	CASSSFHRDNEQFF
few	TRBV20-1	14	CSARDLRYNYEQYF
few	TRBV18	14	CASSGTAGSYEQYF
-	TRBV20-1	14	CSARKGDYSYEQYF
medium-sized	TRBV7-2	14	CASSTGTGNEKLFF
medium-sized	TRBV7-2	15	CASSKSPAGAGEQYF
few	TRBV5-1	15	CASSPRGGSNQPQHF
few	TRBV3-1	15	CASSQAGDSYNEQFF
-	TRBV2	16	CASSELGGSRTDTQYF
-	TRBV5-1	13	CASSGGQGAEAFF
few	TRBV5-1	16	CASSLTLAGDTGELFF
-	TRBV20-1	13	CSASRQGTGGYTF
few	TRBV10-3	15	CAINGRADDLGSYTF
few	TRBV30	13	CAQSRDRGYGYTF
few	TRBV20-1	16	CSARGLAVYSYNEQFF
-	TRBV7-9	16	CASSFRASGSPYEQYF
-	TRBV9	14	CASSPPPFGNEQFF
medium-sized	TRBV20-1	14	CSVNLANSPLEAFF
medium-sized	TRBV7-2	14	CASSSSTATDTQYF
-	TRBV5-6	16	CASSPGGGHSSYEQYF
-	TRBV27	12	CASRHGAYEQYF
-	TRBV28	14	CASSFEGRYNEQFF
few	TRBV28	16	CASRPLAEPSSYEQYF
medium-sized	TRBV5-1	14	CASTFGQGRAEAFF
medium-sized	TRBV20-1	12	CSADDSYYGYTF
few	TRBV7-2	16	CASSLGLAGSTGEQYF
-	TRBV10-3	15	CAIKIGLAGADTQYF
large	TRBV12-3/TRBV12-4	14	CASSFQGAYNEQFF
-	TRBV20-1	12	CSARDRGYEQYF
-	TRBV19	16	CASMKLVGLMNTEAFF